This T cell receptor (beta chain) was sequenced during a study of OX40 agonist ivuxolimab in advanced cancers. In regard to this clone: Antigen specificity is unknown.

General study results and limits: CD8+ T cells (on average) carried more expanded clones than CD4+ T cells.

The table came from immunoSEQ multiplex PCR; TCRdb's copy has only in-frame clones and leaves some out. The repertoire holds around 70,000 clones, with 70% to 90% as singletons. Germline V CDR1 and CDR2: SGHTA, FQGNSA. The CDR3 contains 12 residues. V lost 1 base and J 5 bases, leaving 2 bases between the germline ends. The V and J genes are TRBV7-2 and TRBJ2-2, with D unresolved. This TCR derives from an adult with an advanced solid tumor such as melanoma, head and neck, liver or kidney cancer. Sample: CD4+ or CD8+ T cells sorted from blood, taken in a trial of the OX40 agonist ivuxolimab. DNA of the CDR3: TGTGCCAGCAGCTTAGTGACCGGGGAGCTGTTTTTT. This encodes CASSLVTGELFF.